The present TCR beta chain was sequenced within a study of blood T cell repertoires in COVID-19. Those who participated ranged in age from about 18 to 89 years and resided in 20 to 25 US areas. This CDR3 spans 15 amino acids. CDR1 is LNHDA and CDR2 is SQIVND in the germline V gene (reference sequence). V was clipped by 3 bases and J by 6 bases; unmatched bases: 4. Under the authors' procedure: Cell counts per sample came from amplifying reference gene primers. Some clones are missing from TCRdb's copy, which holds only in-frame ones; the method was immunoSEQ multiplex PCR. V, J and clone size reflect that table, while D and trimming were determined from the DNA. This sample has under 200,000 clones, with around four fifths found just once.

The V call is TRBV19, the J call TRBJ1-5, with TRBD1 matching 11 bases. This clonotype was sampled from a woman aged 45-59 years in a cohort exposed to, infected with or recovered from COVID-19 (not recorded which). Sequencing used PBMCs or T cells enriched from blood (not recorded which). The CDR3 reads CASSMDRGPGQPQHF. The CDR3 DNA sequence: TGTGCCAGTAGTATGGACAGGGGGCCGGGTCAGCCCCAGCATTTT.